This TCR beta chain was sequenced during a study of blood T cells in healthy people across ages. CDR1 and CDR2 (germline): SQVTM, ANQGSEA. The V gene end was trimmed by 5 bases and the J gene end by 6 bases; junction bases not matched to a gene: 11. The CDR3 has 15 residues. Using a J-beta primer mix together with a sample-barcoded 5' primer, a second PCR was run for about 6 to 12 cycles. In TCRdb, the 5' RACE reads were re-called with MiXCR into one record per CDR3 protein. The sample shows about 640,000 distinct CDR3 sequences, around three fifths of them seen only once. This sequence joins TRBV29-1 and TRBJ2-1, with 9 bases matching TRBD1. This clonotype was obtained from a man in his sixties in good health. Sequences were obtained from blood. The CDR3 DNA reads TGCAGCGTTTTATCAGGACAGGGGATGGGCAATGAGCAGTTCTTC. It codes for CSVLSGQGMGNEQFF.